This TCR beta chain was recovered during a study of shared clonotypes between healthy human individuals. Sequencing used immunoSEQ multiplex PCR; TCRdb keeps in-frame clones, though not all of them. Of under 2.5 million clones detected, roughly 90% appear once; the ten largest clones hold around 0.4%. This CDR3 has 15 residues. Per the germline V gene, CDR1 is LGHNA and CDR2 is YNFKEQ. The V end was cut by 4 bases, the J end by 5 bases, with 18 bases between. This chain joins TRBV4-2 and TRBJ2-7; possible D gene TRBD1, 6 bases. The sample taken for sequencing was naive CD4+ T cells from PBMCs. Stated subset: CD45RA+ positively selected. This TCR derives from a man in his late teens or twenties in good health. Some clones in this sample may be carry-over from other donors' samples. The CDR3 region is CASSPFPDRSDEQYF. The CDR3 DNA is TGTGCCAGCAGCCCCTTCCCTGACAGGTCCGACGAGCAGTACTTC.